The present T cell receptor (beta chain) was sequenced within a study of blood T cell repertoires in COVID-19. Across the study: The study drew acute and convalescent COVID-19 samples from the United States, Italy and Spain. From T cells, B-cell-depleted T cells, or PBMCs came the material, which was cDNA or gDNA.

This clone was observed a single time. The table came from immunoSEQ multiplex PCR; TCRdb's copy has only in-frame clones and leaves some out. Seen here are around 380,000 clones, roughly 77% observed once, and the top ten hold 1.1%. Trimming took 3 bases from V and 4 from J; bases not matched to a gene: 6. The CDR3 has 16 amino acids. Germline lookup yields CDR1 GTSNPN and CDR2 SVGIG (reference sequence). The V call is TRBV30, the J call TRBJ2-1; 13 nucleotides align to TRBD2. The sequencing input was peripheral blood. The TCR sequence derives from a human donor with acute or convalescent COVID-19. The donor label of this sample is uncertain. The CDR3 loop reads CAWRRLAGGRYNEQFF. CDR3 sequence (DNA): TGTGCCTGGAGGCGACTAGCGGGAGGCCGGTACAATGAGCAGTTCTTC.